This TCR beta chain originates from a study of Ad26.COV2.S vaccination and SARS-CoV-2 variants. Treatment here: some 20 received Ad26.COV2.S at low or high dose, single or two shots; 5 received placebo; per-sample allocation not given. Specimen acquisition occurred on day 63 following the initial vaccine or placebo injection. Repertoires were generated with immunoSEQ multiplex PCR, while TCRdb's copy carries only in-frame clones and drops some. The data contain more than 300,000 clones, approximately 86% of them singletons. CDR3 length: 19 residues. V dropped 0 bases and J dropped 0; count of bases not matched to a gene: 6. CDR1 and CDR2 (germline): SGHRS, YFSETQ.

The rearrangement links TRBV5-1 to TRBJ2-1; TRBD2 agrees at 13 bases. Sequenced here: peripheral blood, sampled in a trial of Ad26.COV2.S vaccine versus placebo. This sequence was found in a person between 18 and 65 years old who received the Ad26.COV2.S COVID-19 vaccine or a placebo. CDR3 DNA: TGCGCCAGCAGCTTGGGACTAGCGGGAGGCATCAGCTCCTACAATGAGCAGTTCTTC. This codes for CASSLGLAGGISSYNEQFF.